Below are 2 T cell receptor beta chains sequenced from a single sample in a study of T cell responses to AZD1222 COVID-19 vaccine. Libraries were prepared by immunoSEQ multiplex PCR; TCRdb keeps only in-frame clonotypes and omits some of them. Of roughly 120,000 clones listed, roughly 87% are singletons. The specimen comprised peripheral blood, sampled 28 days after the second AZD1222 dose. These TCRs come from an adult who received the AZD1222 COVID-19 vaccine.

In this sample, this clone turned up a few times. The J gene is TRBJ1-1, the V gene TRBV12-3 or TRBV12-4, with a possible D match to TRBD1 (6 bases). This CDR3 has 13 residues. With 5 bases removed from V and 6 bases from J, the gap between germline ends came to 13 bases. The CDR3 nucleotides read TGTGCCAGCAGTCCCAACAGGGTGGCTGAAGCTTTCTTT. Protein product: CASSPNRVAEAFF.

The rearrangement uses TRBV4-3 and TRBJ1-4; no clear D. V dropped 1 base and J dropped 5 bases, with 8 bases sitting between them. The germline V gene has CDR1 LGHNA and CDR2 YSLEER. The CDR3 length is 14 residues. This CDR3 reads CASSQVRQNEKLFF. For the CDR3, the DNA is TGCGCCAGCAGCCAAGTTCGCCAAAATGAAAAACTGTTTTTT.